This TCR beta chain was sequenced for a study of OX40 agonist ivuxolimab in advanced cancers. Describing the broader study: The costimulatory receptor OX40 (CD134) was targeted by ivuxolimab, a fully human IgG2 agonistic monoclonal antibody. Peripheral TCRbeta sequencing aimed to test whether ivuxolimab altered TCR sequence diversity and caused clonal T-cell expansion. The paper covers the monotherapy dose-escalation part of the phase I ivuxolimab trial, which included N = 52 patients. Prior anti-PD-1, anti-PD-L1 or anti-CTLA-4 therapy was permitted, and less than 45% of dose-escalation patients had received checkpoint inhibitors. Of the approximately 50 dose-escalation patients, hepatocellular carcinoma was present in around 19, melanoma in around 15, renal cell carcinoma in 9 and head and neck cancer in 9. Partial responses were achieved by three dose-escalation patients, of whom one had hepatocellular carcinoma and two had cutaneous melanoma. In the dose-escalation cohort, 82.7% of patients were male, and the mean age was around 60 years, with a range of about 20 to 79. Intravenous ivuxolimab was administered to patients every 2 weeks at six dose levels: 0.01, 0.1, 0.3, 1.5, 3 and 10 mg/kg.

The study at large found these results: Low levels of normalized T-cell clonal expansion were also seen in some nonresponding patients. The antigen specificity of the clonally expanded peripheral T cells was not determined. After ivuxolimab, expanded clones were on average more numerous among CD8+ T cells than among CD4+ T cells. In the 0.1-3.0 mg/kg groups, partial responders had among the lowest normalized peripheral clonal expansion, particularly in CD8+ T cells. Clonal expansion of both CD4+ and CD8+ blood T cells was observed from baseline to week 6 at doses 0.1 to 3.0 mg/kg.

The trial excluded patients who had a history of autoimmune disease or were on systemic immunosuppression. Peripheral blood for TCR sequencing was collected from all dose cohorts at baseline, on cycle 4 day 1, and on cycle 7 day 1. Samples came from an open-label, multicenter, first-in-human phase I dose-escalation trial of ivuxolimab. Adults with locally advanced or metastatic melanoma, renal cell, hepatocellular, or head and neck squamous cell carcinoma were enrolled in the trial. Before TCR sequencing, CD4+ and CD8+ T cells were separately sorted from peripheral blood. For sequencing of the TCRbeta CDR3 region, genomic DNA was extracted from the sorted cells. The immunoSEQ Assay was used to sequence the TCRbeta CDR3 regions. TCRdb limited this immuneACCESS table to in-frame rearrangements with V and J called. A share of clones is missing; checked studies link under half to unresolved V genes, and the rest is unexplained. This sample is represented by some 64,000 clones; 70% to 90% of them were singletons. Approximately 0.8% of the sample comes from the top ten.

The CDR3 spans 15 residues, from the cysteine through the phenylalanine. CDR3 DNA is the only sequence kept; it has 45 bases, read in frame from the first base. CDR1 and CDR2 are drawn from the germline V gene: KGHSH, LQKENI. V drops 3 bases and J drops 3 bases, leaving 14 bases in between. Of note for this clone: There is no known antigen for this receptor. Per-base quality was not reported, and no clone a single base away is much larger than it.

This receptor chain uses TRBV18 and TRBJ1-2; matching of 6 bases hints at TRBD1 as the D gene. The TCR was taken from an adult with an advanced solid tumor such as melanoma, head and neck, liver or kidney cancer. Sequencing used CD4+ or CD8+ T cells sorted from blood, obtained in a trial of the OX40 agonist ivuxolimab. The nucleotide sequence is TGTGCCAGCTCACCTCGTGTGGGGGCAGACTATGGCTACACCTTC. This translates into CASSPRVGADYGYTF.